This note documents a single TCR beta chain sequence. The antigen remains unidentified. This sample was included in a study of shared clonotypes between healthy human individuals. Across the whole study: The plates for each donor numbered three CD4 naive, three CD4 memory, two CD8 naive and one CD8 memory.

CD45RO-negative cells were positively selected for CCR7, leaving out terminally differentiated effector memory CD45RA+ cells. The assay ran at deep level. As processed by the authors: Junction-only sequences produced by ImmunoSEQ had no quality scores, so filtering differed. Generated by immunoSEQ multiplex PCR, the TCRdb table keeps only in-frame clones and is missing some. D and trimming come from the DNA, and the V and J calls and clone size come from that table. The sample shows 2 million to 2.5 million clones, less than 95% of them seen only once. Germline-derived CDR1 and CDR2 are LGHNA and YSLEER. This CDR3 comprises 17 residues. The V segment lost 2 bases and the J segment 3 bases; nucleotides outside the gene matches: 9. Whole-study results and caveats: Generation probabilities of non-shared clonotypes were lower (relative to those shared by all four donors).

The sequenced material came from naive CD8+ T cells sorted from blood. The chain is built from TRBV4-3 and TRBJ2-2; the match to TRBD2 covers 7 bases. This clonotype was obtained from a man younger than 35 in good health. As DNA, the CDR3 is TGCGCCAGCAGCCAAAGGGATGCGGGAGTACACACCGGGGAGCTGTTTTTT. This sequence encodes CASSQRDAGVHTGELFF.